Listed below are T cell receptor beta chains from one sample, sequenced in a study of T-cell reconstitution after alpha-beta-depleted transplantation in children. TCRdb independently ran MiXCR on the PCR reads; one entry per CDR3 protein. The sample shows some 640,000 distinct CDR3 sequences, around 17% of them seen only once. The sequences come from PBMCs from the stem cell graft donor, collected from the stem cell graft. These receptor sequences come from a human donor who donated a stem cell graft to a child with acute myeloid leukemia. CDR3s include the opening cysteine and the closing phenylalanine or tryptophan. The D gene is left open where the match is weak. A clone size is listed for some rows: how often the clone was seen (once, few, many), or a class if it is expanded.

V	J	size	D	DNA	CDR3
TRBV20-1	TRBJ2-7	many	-	TGCAGTGCTAGAGGGGTGGAGGTCTACGAGCAGTACTTC	CSARGVEVYEQYF
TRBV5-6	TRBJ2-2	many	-	TGTGCCAGCAGCCGATCTTACAGGGCCGGGGAGCTGTTTTTT	CASSRSYRAGELFF
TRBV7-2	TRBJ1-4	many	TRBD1	TGTGCCAGCAGCAAGGGGGCTGGTAATGAAAAACTGTTTTTT	CASSKGAGNEKLFF
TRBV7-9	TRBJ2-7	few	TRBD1	TGTGCCAGCAGCCTTTCTGACAGGGAGAAGCCCTACGAGCAGTACTTC	CASSLSDREKPYEQYF
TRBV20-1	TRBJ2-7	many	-	TGCAGTGCTGTAGGGACGGTCTACGAGCAGTACTTC	CSAVGTVYEQYF
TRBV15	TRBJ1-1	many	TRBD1	TGTGCCACCGCACCCGACAGGGCGACTGAAGCTTTCTTT	CATAPDRATEAFF
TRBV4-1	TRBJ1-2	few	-	TGCGCCAGCAGCCAAATGGCGGACGGCTACACCTTC	CASSQMADGYTF
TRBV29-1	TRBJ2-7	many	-	TGCAGCGTTCGGGGGCTCGACTCGTCCTACGAGCAGTACTTC	CSVRGLDSSYEQYF
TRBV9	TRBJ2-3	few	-	TGTGCCAGCAGTAGGGGGACCCTCGTCACAGATACGCAGTATTTT	CASSRGTLVTDTQYF
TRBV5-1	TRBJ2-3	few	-	TGCGCCAGCAGCTTCCGGTCCACCGGTGCAGATACGCAGTATTTT	CASSFRSTGADTQYF
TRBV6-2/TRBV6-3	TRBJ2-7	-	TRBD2	TGTGCCAGCAGACGAACCCTAGCGGACGAGCAGTACTTC	CASRRTLADEQYF
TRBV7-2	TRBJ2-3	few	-	TGTGCCAGCAGCTTAGGTCCCAGAGGGGGGTCGAATACGCAGTATTTT	CASSLGPRGGSNTQYF
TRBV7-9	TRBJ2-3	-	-	TGTGCCAGCAGCCCTCTCGGGGCAGATACGCAGTATTTT	CASSPLGADTQYF
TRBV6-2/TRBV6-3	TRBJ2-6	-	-	TGTGCCAGCAGTTACGAGCAGGAGGCTGGGGCCAACGTCCTGACTTTC	CASSYEQEAGANVLTF
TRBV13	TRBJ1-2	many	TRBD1	TGTGCCAGCAGCTCATTGACAGGGACTAACTATGGCTACACCTTC	CASSSLTGTNYGYTF
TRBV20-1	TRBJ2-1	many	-	TGCAGTGCTAGTAATAGGGGTTATGAGCAGTTCTTC	CSASNRGYEQFF
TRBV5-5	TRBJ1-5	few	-	TGTGCCAGCAGCTTGAAGGGACGAATTGATCAGCCCCAGCATTTT	CASSLKGRIDQPQHF
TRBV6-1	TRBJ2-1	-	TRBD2	TGTGCCAGCAGTCTAGCGGGGGGGCGCGTCTATGAGCAGTTCTTC	CASSLAGGRVYEQFF
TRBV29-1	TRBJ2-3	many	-	TGCAGCGTTGACGCCGGTGACACAGATACGCAGTATTTT	CSVDAGDTDTQYF
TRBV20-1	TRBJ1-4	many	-	TGCAGTGCCAGTCCGGGTCAGTTTAATGAAAAACTGTTTTTT	CSASPGQFNEKLFF
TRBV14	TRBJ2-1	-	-	TGTGCCAGCAGCCAAGATTGGGGGGACAATGAGCAGTTCTTC	CASSQDWGDNEQFF